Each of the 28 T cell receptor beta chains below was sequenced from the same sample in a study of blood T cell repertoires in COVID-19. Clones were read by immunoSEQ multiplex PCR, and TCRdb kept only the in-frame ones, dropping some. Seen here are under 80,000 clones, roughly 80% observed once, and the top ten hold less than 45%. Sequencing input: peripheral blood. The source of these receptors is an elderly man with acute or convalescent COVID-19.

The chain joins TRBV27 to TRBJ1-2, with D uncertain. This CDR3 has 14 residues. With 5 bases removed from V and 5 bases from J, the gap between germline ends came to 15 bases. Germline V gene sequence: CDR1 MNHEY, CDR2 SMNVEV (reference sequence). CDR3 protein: CASSPTRVGYGYTF. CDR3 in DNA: TGTGCCAGCAGTCCGACGAGGGTGGGTTATGGCTACACCTTC.

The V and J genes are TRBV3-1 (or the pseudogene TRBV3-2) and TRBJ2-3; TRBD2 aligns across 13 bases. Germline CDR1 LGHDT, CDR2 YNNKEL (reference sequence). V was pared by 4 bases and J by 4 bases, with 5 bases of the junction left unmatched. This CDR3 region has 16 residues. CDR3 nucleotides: TGTGCCAGCAGCCCGCGGACTAGCGGGGGTTCAGATACGCAGTATTTT. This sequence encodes CASSPRTSGGSDTQYF.

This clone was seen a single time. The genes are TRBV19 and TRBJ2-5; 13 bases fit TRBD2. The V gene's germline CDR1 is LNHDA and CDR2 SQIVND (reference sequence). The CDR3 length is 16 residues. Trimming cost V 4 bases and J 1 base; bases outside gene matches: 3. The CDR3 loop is CASSRLAGGSQETQYF. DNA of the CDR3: TGTGCCAGTAGTAGACTAGCGGGGGGCTCCCAAGAGACCCAGTACTTC.

CDR3 protein: CASSIRYSKAVDYGYTF. CDR3 nucleotides: TGTGCCAGTAGTATTCGATACAGTAAGGCTGTCGACTATGGCTACACCTTC. The gene calls are TRBV19 and TRBJ1-2; D gene ambiguous. V was shortened by 3 bases and J by 3 bases, with 20 bases between the two germline ends. Germline-derived CDR1 and CDR2 are LNHDA and SQIVND (reference sequence). The CDR3 contains 17 residues.

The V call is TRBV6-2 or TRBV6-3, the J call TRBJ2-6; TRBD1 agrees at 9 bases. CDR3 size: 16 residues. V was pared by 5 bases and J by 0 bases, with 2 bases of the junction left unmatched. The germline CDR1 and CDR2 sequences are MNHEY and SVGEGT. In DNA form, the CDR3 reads TGTGCCAGCAGTCCGGGACAGGGCTCTGGGGCCAACGTCCTGACTTTC. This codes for CASSPGQGSGANVLTF.

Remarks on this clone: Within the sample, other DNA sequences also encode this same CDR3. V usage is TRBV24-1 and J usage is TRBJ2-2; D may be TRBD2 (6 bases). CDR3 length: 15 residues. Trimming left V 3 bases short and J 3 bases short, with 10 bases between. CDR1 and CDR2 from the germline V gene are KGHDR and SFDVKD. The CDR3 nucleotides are TGTGCCACCAGTGATAGAGCGGGCTACACCGGGGAGCTGTTTTTT. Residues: CATSDRAGYTGELFF.

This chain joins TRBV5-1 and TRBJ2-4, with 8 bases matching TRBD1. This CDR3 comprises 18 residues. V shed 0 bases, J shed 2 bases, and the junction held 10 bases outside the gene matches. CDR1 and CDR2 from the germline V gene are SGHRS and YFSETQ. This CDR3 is CASSLELGQGASKNIQYF. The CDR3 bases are TGCGCCAGCAGCTTGGAGTTGGGGCAGGGGGCTTCCAAAAACATTCAGTACTTC.

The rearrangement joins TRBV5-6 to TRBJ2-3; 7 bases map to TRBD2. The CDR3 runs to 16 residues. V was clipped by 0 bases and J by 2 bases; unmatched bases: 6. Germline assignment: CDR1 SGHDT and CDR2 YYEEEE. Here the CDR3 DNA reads TGTGCCAGCAGCTTGGGGGTGGGGGGGTTCACAGATACGCAGTATTTT. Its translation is CASSLGVGGFTDTQYF.

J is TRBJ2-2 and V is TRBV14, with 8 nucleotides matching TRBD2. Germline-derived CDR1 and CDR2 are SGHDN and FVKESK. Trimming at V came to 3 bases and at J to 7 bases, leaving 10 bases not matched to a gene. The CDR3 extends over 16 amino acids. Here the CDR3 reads CASSHVNGGAFGELFF. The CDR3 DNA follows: TGTGCCAGCAGCCATGTAAACGGGGGGGCCTTCGGGGAGCTGTTTTTT.

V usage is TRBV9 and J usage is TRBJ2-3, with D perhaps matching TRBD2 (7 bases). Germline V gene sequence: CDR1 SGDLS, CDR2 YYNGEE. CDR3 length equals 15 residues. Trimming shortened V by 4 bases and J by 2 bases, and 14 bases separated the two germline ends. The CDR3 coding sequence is TGTGCCAGCAGCCGTAGGGGGGACTACACAGATACGCAGTATTTT. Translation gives CASSRRGDYTDTQYF.

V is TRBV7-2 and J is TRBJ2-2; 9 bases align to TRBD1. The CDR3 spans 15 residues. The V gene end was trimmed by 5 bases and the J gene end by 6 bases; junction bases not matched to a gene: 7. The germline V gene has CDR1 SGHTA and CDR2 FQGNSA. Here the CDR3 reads CASSPDRGWAGELFF. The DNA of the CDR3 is TGTGCCAGCAGCCCCGACAGGGGGTGGGCCGGGGAGCTGTTTTTT.

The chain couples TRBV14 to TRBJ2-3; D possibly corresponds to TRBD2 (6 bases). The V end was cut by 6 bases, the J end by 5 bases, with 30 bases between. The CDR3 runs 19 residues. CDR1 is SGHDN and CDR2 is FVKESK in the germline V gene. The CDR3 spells CASSNYVGAGPAGGDTQYF. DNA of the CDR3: TGTGCCAGCAGTAACTATGTCGGAGCGGGCCCTGCCGGGGGAGATACGCAGTATTTT.

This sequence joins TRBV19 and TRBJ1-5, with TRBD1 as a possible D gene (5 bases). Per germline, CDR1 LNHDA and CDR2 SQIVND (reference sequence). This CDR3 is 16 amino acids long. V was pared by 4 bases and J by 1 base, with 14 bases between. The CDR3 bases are TGTGCCAGTAGTACGACCCGGGGGATCAGCAATCAGCCCCAGCATTTT. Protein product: CASSTTRGISNQPQHF.

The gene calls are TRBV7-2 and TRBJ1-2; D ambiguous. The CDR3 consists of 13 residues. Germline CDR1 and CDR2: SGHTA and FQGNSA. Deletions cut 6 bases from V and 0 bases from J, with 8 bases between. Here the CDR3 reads CASSPGTNYGYTF. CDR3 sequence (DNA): TGTGCCAGCAGTCCCGGGACTAACTATGGCTACACCTTC.

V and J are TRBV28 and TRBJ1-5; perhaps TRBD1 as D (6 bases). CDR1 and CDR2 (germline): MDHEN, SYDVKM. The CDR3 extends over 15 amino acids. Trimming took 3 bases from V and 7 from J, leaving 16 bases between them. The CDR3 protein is CASSFVLGAGQPQHF. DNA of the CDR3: TGTGCCAGCAGTTTCGTATTGGGGGCAGGACAGCCCCAGCATTTT. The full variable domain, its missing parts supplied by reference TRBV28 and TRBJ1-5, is DVKVTQSSRYLVKRTGEKVFLECVQDMDHENMFWYRQDPGLGLRLIYFSYDVKMKEKGDIPEGYSVSREKKERFSLILESASTNQTSMYLCASSFVLGAGQPQHFGDGTRLSIL.

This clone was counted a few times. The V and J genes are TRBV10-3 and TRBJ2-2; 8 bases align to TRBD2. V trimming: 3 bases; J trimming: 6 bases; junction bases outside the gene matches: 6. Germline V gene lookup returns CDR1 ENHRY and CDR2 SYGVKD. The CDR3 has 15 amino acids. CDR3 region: CAISERREDAGELFF. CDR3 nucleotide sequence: TGTGCCATCAGTGAACGGCGGGAGGATGCCGGGGAGCTGTTTTTT.

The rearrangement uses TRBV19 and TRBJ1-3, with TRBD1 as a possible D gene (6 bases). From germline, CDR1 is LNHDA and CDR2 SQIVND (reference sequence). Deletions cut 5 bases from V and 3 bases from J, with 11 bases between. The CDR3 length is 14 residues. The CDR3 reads CASSEYRDGNTIYF. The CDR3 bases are TGTGCCAGTAGTGAGTACAGGGATGGAAACACCATATATTTT.

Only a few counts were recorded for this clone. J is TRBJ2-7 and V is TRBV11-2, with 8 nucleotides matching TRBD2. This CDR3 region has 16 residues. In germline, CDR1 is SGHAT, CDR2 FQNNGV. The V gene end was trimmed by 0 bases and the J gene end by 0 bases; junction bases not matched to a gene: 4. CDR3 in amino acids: CASSLDPSGFSYEQYF. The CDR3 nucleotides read TGTGCCAGCAGCTTAGATCCTAGCGGGTTCTCCTACGAGCAGTACTTC.

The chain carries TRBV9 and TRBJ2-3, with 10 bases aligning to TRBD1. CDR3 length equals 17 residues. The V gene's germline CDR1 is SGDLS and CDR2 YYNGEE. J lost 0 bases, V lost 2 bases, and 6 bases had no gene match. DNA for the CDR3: TGTGCCAGCAGCGTTTTCCGGGACAGGGGTAGCACAGATACGCAGTATTTT. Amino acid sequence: CASSVFRDRGSTDTQYF. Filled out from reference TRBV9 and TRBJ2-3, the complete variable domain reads DSGVTQTPKHLITATGQRVTLRCSPRSGDLSVYWYQQSLDQGLQFLIQYYNGEERAKGNILERFSAQQFPDLHSELNLSSLELGDSALYFCASSVFRDRGSTDTQYFGPGTRLTVL.

The CDR3 protein is CASSQGQGNYGYTF. The CDR3 bases are TGTGCCAGCAGCCAGGGACAGGGGAACTATGGCTACACCTTC. V gene TRBV7-9 combines with J gene TRBJ1-2; 10 nucleotides match TRBD1. Germline assignment: CDR1 SEHNR and CDR2 FQNEAQ (reference sequence). With V trimmed by 5 bases and J by 2 bases, 2 bases remained unmatched. CDR3 length: 14 residues.

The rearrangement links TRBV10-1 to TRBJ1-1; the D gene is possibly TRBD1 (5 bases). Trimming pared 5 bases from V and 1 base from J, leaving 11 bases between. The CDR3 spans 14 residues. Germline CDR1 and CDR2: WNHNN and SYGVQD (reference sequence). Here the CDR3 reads CASSRNRRNTEAFF. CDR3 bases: TGCGCCAGCAGTCGTAACAGGAGGAACACTGAAGCTTTCTTT.

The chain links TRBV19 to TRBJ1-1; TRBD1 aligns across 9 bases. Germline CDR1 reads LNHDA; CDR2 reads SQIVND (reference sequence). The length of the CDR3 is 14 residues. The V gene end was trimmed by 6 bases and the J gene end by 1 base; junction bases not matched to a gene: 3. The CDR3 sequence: CASRPGQGNTEAFF. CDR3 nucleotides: TGTGCCAGTAGACCGGGACAGGGGAACACTGAAGCTTTCTTT.

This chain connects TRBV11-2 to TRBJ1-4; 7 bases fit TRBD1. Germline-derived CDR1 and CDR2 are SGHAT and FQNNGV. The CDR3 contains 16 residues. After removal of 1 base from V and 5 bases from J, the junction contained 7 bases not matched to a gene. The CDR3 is CASSLGLGQLNEKLFF. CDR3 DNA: TGTGCCAGCAGCTTAGGACTGGGACAGCTAAATGAAAAACTGTTTTTT.

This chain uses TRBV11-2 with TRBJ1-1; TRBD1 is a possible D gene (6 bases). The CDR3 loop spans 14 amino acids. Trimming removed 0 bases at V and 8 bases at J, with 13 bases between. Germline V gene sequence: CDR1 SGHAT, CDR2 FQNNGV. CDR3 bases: TGTGCCAGCAGCTTAGAGGACGGGGGGACAGAAGCTTTCTTT. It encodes CASSLEDGGTEAFF.

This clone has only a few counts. The CDR3 sequence: CASSQSFGRLSEQFF. The DNA of the CDR3 is TGCGCCAGCAGTCAATCTTTCGGCCGACTGAGTGAGCAGTTCTTC. V is TRBV23-1 and J is TRBJ2-1; D is undetermined. TRBV23-1 is treated as an ORF (open reading frame) with a function not yet certain. Trimming removed 0 bases from V and 9 bases from J, with 15 bases in between. This CDR3 comprises 15 residues.

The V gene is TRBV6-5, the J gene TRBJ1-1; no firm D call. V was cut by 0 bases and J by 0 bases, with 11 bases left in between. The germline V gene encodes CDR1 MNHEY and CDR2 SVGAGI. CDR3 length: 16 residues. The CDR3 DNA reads TGTGCCAGCAGTTACTCCGGTCTCGTCGTGAACACTGAAGCTTTCTTT. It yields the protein CASSYSGLVVNTEAFF.

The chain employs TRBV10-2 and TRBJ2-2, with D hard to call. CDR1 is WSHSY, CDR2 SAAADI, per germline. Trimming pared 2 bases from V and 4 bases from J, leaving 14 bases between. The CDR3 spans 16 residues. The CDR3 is CASSERPSAGTGELFF. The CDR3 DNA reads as TGCGCCAGCAGTGAGCGCCCCTCGGCAGGCACCGGGGAGCTGTTTTTT.

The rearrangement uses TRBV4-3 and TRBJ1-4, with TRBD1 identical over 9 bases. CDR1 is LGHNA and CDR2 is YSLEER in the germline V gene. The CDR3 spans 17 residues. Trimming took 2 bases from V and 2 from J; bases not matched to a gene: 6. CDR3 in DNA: TGCGCCAGCAGCCAAAGGGGGGGACAGGGCACTAATGAAAAACTGTTTTTT. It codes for CASSQRGGQGTNEKLFF.